Described below is a single TCR beta chain sequence and its context. Its target is not known. This clone may be a read error of a much larger clone one base away. Trimming stripped 3 bases from V and 1 base from J, with 14 bases between. Germline CDR1 is KGHSH and CDR2 is LQKENI. The CDR3 has 16 residues. This specimen belongs to a study of T cells in Graves' hyperthyroidism and ophthalmopathy. Overall study findings and caveats: Patients with ophthalmopathy were separated from those with stable hyperthyroidism by a 13 V-J model. Most thyroid clonotypes expanded above 0.001 were also detected in blood.

The TCR beta CDR3 regions underwent amplification using RNA transcripts as the source. First-round RT-PCR targeting the TCR CDR3 was performed with the HTBI primer set. TCRdb processed the multiplex PCR reads anew with MiXCR; each CDR3 protein has one entry. Seen here are under 400,000 distinct CDR3 sequences, under 25% observed once, and the top ten hold 50%. This receptor was identified in a woman aged 50 to 60 with Graves' hyperthyroidism. The sequenced material came from blood. The V and J genes are TRBV18 and TRBJ2-3; maybe TRBD2 (5 bases). The CDR3 region has the DNA TGTGCCAGCTCACCTCCGGGGAGACCCGGCACAGATACGCAGTATTTT. It yields the protein CASSPPGRPGTDTQYF.